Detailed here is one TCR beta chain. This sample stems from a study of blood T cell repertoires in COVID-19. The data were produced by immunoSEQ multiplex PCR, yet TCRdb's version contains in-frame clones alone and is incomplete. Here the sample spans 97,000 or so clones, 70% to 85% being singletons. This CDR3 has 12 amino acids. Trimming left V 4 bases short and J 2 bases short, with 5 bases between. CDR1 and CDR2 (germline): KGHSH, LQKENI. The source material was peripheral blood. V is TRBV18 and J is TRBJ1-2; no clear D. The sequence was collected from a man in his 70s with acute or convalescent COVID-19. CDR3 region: CASSRRNYGYTF. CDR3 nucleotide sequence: TGTGCCAGCTCACGGAGGAACTATGGCTACACCTTC.